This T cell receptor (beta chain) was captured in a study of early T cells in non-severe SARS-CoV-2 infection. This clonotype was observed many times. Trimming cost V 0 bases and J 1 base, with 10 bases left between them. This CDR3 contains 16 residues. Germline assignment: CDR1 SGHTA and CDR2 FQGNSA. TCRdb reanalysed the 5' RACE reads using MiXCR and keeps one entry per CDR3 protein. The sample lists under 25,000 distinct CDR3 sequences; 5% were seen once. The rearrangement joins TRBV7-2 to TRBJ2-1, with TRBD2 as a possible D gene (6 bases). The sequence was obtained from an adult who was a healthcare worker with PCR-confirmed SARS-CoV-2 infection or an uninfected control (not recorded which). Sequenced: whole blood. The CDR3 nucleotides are TGTGCCAGCAGCTTAGCGGGAGGAACGTCCTACAATGAGCAGTTCTTC. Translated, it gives CASSLAGGTSYNEQFF.